This T cell receptor (beta chain) emerged from a study of T cells in Graves' hyperthyroidism and ophthalmopathy (dated by TCRdb to 2018 to 2020). Broadly, across the study: Peripheral blood was sampled at the time of initial diagnosis, prior to any treatment. Whether ophthalmopathy could be predicted prospectively was tested in an independent validation cohort made up of 18 to 20 hyperthyroidism patients plus 17 patients who later progressed to ophthalmopathy. In addition, the study compared T-cell repertoires in thyroid tissue and in blood from six Graves' hyperthyroidism patients. The 90 to 100 discovery patients were randomly divided into training and test sets at a 7:3 ratio. The paper reports TCR Vbeta CDR3 sequencing of approximately 140 peripheral blood samples: 43 ophthalmopathy, under 85 hyperthyroidism and around 17 progressor patients. To identify distinguishing TCR V-J signatures, a discovery cohort of 90 to 100 patients was used, comprising 43 with Graves' ophthalmopathy and 57 with stable Graves' hyperthyroidism. After sampling, hyperthyroidism patients received methimazole starting at 30 mg daily, and ophthalmopathy patients received high-dose intravenous methylprednisolone. Broader findings and caveats from the paper: In validation, the model predicted progression to ophthalmopathy with just under 71% sensitivity and less than 75% specificity, a median of about six months before onset. Sample size was not statistically predetermined, and investigators were not blinded to group allocation. Most expanded thyroid clonotypes (frequency above 0.001) were also detected in blood, a finding suggesting that blood repertoires may reflect thyroid immune responses. Ophthalmopathy was separated from stable hyperthyroidism by a 13 V-J signature model, with about 88% sensitivity and approximately 81% specificity obtained in cross-validation and 80%/75% obtained in testing.

This clonotype was detected ten times or more. Its binding antigen is unknown. No base qualities exist here, and no much larger clone lies one base off it. Stable Graves' hyperthyroidism was defined as the absence of progression to ophthalmopathy over 18 months of follow-up. Hyperthyroidism patients were newly diagnosed, with disease duration under 2 months, and aged 18 to 65 years. Any patient with an uncontrolled infection, another autoimmune disease, pregnancy or lactation was excluded. Clinical symptoms, serum thyroxine and TRAb, thyroid ultrasound, and orbital computed tomography formed the basis for the diagnoses. PBMCs were separated from roughly 10 ml of fresh peripheral blood using Ficoll-Paque density gradient centrifugation. Trizol reagent was used to extract total RNA, and RNA quality was then checked on an Agilent 2100 Bioanalyzer. TCR beta CDR3 regions were amplified from RNA transcripts. The TCR CDR3 was subjected to a first round of RT-PCR using the HTBI primer set and the Qiagen OneStep RT-PCR kit. A second multiplex PCR round built the libraries, followed by size selection and purification. Paired-end sequencing of the libraries was performed with 100 bp reads on an Illumina HiSeq2000. Turning to the authors' computational methods: SOAPnuke was used to process the raw data, with reads discarded if the reads contained adapters or uncalled bases, had a mean Phred below 15, or lacked an exact constant-primer or identifier match. COPE v1.2.5 was used to merge high-quality paired reads, and clonotypes were defined as unique nucleotide sequences. MiTCR v1.1 was used to align clonotypes to the IMGT TRBV, TRBD and TRBJ reference segments. The analysis was restricted to V-J combinations with a frequency above 0.0001, which together covered about 99% of the repertoires. The TCS score was defined as F50 (clonal expansion) divided by E x V (chaos), with BLOSUM62-based TCRdist calculated between CDR3 peptides within each V-J. Welch's t-statistics and random forest reduced 514 V-J features to about 13, which were used in a naive Bayes classifier (R e1071). TCRdb handled the public reads itself, with Q25 trimming in fastp and clone calling in MiXCR, and kept productive beta chains. Rows are unified per CDR3 protein, each entry keeping the most common DNA and genes. TCRdb, not the authors, supplied the V and J calls. In all, the sample holds some 620,000 distinct CDR3 sequences, and roughly 16% of those were seen once. 3.5% to 4% of the sample lies in the top ten.

The germline V gene (reference sequence) specifies DFQATT as CDR1 and SNEGSKA as CDR2. The CDR3 holds 16 amino acids from the cysteine to the phenylalanine. The retained sequence is limited to the CDR3, 48 bases, with the frame set at the first base. V sheds 3 bases and J sheds 8 bases, leaving 23 bases between their ends. Specimen: blood. This TCR was recovered from a woman in her twenties or thirties with Graves' hyperthyroidism. The rearrangement joined TRBV20-1 to TRBJ2-1; TRBD2 is a weak D gene call, 5 bases matching. The CDR3 protein sequence reads: CSASRSLAGPLDEQFF. Read as DNA, the sequence is TGCAGTGCTAGTCGTTCCCTAGCTGGACCATTGGATGAGCAGTTCTTC.